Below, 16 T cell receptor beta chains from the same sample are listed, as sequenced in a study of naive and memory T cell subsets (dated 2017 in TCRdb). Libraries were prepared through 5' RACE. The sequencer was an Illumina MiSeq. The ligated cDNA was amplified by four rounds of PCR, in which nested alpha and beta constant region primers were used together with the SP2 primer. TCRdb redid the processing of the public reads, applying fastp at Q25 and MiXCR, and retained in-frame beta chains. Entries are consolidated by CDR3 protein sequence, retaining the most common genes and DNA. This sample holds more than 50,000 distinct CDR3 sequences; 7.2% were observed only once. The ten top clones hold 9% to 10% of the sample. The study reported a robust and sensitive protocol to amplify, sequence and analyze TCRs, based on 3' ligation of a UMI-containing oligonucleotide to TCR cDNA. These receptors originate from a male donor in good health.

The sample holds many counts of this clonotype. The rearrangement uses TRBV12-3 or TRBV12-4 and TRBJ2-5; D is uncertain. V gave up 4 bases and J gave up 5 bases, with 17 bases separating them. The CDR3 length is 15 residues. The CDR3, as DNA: TGTGCCAGCAGTTCGATTCCCCCAGGATGGGAGACCCAGTACTTC. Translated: CASSSIPPGWETQYF.

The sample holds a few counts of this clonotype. Here the CDR3 DNA reads TGTGCCAGTAGTATTATCGACTCTGGGGCCAACGTCCTGACTTTC. This gives the protein CASSIIDSGANVLTF. The rearrangement uses TRBV19 and TRBJ2-6; no clear D gene. This CDR3 has 15 residues. Germline values: CDR1 LNHDA, CDR2 SQIVND (reference sequence). V was pared by 3 bases and J by 0 bases, with 6 bases between.

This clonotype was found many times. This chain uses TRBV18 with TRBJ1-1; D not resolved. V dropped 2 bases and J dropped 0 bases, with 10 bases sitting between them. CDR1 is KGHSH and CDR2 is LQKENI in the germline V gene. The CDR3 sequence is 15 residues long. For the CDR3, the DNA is TGTGCCAGCTCACCAAGGGCGGATATGAACACTGAAGCTTTCTTT. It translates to CASSPRADMNTEAFF.

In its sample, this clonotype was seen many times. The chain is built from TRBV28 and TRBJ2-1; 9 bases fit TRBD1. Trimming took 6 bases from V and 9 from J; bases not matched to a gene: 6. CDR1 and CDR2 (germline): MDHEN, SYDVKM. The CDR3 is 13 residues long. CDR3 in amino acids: CASRSTGGAEQFF. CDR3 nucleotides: TGTGCCAGCAGATCTACAGGGGGCGCTGAGCAGTTCTTC.

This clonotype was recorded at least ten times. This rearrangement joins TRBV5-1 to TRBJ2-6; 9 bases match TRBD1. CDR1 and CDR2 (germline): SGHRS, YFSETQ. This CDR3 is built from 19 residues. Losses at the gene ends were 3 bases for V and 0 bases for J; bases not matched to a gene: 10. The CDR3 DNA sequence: TGCGCCAGCAGCTGGTCGGGACAGGGCCGGAGCTCTGGGGCCAACGTCCTGACTTTC. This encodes CASSWSGQGRSSGANVLTF.

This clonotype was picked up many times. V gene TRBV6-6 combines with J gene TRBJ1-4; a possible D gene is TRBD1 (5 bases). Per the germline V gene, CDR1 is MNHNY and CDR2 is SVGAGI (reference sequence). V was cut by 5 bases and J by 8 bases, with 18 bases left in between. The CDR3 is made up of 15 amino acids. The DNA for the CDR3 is TGTGCCAGCAGTGGAACTCCGGGGCGGAACGAAAAACTGTTTTTT. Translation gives CASSGTPGRNEKLFF.

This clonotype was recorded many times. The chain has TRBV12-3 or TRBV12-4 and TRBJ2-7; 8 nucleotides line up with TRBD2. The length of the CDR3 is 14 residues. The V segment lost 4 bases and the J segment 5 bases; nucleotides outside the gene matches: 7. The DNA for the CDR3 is TGTGCCAGCAGTTGGGAGCGGGAGACGAACGAGCAGTACTTC. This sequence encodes CASSWERETNEQYF.

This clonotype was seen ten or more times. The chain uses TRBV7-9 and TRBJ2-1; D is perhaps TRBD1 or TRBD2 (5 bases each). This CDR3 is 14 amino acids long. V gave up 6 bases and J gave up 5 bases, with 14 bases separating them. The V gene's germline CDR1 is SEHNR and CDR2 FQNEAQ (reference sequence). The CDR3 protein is CASRQFVGDNEQFF. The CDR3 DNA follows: TGTGCCAGCAGACAATTCGTGGGGGACAATGAGCAGTTCTTC. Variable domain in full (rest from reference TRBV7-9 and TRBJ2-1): DTGVSQNPRHKITKRGQNVTFRCDPISEHNRLYWYRQTLGQGPEFLTYFQNEAQLEKSRLLSDRFSAERPKGSFSTLEIQRTEQGDSAMYLCASRQFVGDNEQFFGPGTRLTVL.

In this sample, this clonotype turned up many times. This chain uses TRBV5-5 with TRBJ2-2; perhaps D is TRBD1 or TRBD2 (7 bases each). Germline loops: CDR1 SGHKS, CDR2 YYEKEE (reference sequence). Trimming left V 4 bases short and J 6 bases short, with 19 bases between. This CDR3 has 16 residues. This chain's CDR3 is CASSPGGVLVAGELFF. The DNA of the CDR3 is TGTGCCAGCAGCCCAGGGGGGGTTCTGGTCGCCGGGGAGCTGTTTTTT.

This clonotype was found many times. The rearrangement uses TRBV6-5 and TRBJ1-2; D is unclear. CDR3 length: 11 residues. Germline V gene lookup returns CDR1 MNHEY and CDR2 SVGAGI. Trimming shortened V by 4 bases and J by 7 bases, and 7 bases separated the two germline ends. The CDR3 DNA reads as TGTGCCAGCAGTTCCGTGGGTGGCTACACCTTC. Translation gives CASSSVGGYTF.

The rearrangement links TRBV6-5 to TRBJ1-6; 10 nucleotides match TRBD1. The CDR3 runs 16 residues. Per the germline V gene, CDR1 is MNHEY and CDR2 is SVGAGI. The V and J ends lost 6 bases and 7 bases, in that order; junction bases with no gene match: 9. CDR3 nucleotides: TGTGCCAGCAGGCCCCTTCCGGGACAGGGGAATTCACCCCTCCACTTT. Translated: CASRPLPGQGNSPLHF.

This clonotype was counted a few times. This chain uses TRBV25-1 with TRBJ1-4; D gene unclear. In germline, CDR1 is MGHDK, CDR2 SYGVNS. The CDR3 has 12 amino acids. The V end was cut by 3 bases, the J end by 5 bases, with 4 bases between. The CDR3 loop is CASSDLNEKLFF. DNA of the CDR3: TGTGCCAGCAGTGACTTGAATGAAAAACTGTTTTTT.

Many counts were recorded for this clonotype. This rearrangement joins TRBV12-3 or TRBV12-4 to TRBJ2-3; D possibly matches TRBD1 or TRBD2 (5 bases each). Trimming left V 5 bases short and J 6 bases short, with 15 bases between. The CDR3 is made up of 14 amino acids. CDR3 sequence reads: CASSRDGATDTQYF. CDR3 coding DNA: TGTGCCAGCAGTCGGGACGGAGCCACGGATACGCAGTATTTT.

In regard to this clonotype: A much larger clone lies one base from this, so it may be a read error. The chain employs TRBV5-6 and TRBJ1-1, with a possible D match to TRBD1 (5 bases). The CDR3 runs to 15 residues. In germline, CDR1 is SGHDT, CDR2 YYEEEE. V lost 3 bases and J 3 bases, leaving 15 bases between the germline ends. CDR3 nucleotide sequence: TGTGCCAGCAGCTCGGGAGGGACCGGGTACACTGAAGCTTTCTTT. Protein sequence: CASSSGGTGYTEAFF. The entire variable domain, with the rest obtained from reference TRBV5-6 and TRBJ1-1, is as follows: DAGVTQSPTHLIKTRGQQVTLRCSPKSGHDTVSWYQQALGQGPQFIFQYYEEEERQRGNFPDRFSGHQFPNYSSELNVNALLLGDSALYLCASSSGGTGYTEAFFGQGTRLTVV.

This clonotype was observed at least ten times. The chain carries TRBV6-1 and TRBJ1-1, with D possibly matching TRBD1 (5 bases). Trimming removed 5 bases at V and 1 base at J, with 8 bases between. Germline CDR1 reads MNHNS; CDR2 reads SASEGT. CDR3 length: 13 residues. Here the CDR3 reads CASSRQTNTEAFF. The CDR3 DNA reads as TGTGCCAGCAGTAGACAGACGAACACTGAAGCTTTCTTT.

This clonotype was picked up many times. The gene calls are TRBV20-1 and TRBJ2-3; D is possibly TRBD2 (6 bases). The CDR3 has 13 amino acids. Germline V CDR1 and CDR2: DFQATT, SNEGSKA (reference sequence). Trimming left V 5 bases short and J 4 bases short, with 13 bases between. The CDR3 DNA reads TGCAGTGCTCGAGCTTGGGAGGCAGATACGCAGTATTTT. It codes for CSARAWEADTQYF.